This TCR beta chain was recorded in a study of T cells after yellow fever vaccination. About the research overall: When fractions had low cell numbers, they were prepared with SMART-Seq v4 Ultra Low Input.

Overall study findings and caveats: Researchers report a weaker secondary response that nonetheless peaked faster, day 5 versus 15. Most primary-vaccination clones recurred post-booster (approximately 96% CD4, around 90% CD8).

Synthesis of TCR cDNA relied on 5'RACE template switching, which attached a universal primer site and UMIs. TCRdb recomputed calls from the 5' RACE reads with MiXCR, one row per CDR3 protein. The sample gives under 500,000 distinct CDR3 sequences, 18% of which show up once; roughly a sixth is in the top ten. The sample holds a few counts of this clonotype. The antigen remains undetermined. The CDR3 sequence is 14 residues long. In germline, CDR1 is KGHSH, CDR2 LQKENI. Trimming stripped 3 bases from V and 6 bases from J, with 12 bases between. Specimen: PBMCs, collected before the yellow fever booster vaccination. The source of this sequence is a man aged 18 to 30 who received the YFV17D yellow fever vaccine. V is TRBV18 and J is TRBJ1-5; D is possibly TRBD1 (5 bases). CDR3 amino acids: CASSPGGSGQPQHF. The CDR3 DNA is TGTGCCAGCTCACCGGGGGGGAGTGGTCAGCCCCAGCATTTT.